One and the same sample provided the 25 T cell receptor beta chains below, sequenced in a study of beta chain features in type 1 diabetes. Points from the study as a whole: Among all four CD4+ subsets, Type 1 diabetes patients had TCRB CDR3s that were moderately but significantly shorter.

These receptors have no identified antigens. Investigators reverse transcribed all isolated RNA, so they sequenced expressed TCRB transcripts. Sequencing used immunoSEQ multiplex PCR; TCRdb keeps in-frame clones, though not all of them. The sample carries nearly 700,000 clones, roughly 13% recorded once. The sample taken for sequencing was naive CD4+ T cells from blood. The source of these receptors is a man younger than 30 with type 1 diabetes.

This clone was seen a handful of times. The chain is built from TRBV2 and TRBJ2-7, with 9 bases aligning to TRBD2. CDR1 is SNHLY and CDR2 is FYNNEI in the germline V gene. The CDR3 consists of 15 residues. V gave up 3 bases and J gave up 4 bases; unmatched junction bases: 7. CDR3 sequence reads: CASSDSTSGNYEQYF. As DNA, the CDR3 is TGTGCCAGCAGTGATTCGACTAGCGGCAATTACGAGCAGTACTTC.

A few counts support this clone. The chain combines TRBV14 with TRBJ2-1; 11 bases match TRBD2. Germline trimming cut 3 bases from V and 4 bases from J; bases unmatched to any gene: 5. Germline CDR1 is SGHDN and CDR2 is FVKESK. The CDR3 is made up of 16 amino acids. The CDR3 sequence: CASSHLAGGTYNEQFF. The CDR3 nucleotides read TGTGCCAGCAGCCACTTAGCGGGGGGGACGTACAATGAGCAGTTCTTC.

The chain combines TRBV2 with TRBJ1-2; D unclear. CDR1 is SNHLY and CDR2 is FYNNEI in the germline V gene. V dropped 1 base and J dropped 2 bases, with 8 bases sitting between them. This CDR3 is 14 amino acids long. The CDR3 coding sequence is TGTGCCAGCAGTGAAGGGAGCAGCAACTATGGCTACACCTTC. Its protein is CASSEGSSNYGYTF.

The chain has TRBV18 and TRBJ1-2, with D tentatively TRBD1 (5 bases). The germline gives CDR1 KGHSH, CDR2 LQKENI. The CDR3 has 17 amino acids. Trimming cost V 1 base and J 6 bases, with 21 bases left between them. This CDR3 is CASSPQRGGVIRDGYTF. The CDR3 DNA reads TGTGCCAGCTCACCACAGCGCGGAGGGGTCATAAGGGATGGCTACACCTTC. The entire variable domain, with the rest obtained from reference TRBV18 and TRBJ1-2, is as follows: NAGVMQNPRHLVRRRGQEARLRCSPMKGHSHVYWYRQLPEEGLKFMVYLQKENIIDESGMPKERFSAEFPKEGPSILRIQQVVRGDSAAYFCASSPQRGGVIRDGYTFGSGTRLTVV.

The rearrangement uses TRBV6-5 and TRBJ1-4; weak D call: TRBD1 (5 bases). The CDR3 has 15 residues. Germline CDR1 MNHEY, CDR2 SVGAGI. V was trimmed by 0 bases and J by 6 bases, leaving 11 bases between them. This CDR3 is CASSYSFRVDEKLFF. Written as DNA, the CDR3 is TGTGCCAGCAGTTACTCGTTCAGGGTAGATGAAAAACTGTTTTTT.

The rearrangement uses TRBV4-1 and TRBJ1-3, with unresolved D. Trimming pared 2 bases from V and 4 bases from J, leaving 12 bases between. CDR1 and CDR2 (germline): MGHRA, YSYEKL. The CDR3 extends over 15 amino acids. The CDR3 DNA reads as TGCGCCAGCAGCCAAAATCTTGTCGGAGGAAACACCATATATTTT. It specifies CASSQNLVGGNTIYF.

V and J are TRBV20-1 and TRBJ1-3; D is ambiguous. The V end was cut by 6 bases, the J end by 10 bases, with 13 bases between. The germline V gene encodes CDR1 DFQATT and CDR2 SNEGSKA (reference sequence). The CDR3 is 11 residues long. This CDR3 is CSAPGAGTIYF. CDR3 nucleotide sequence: TGCAGTGCCCCGGGAGCTGGAACCATATATTTT.

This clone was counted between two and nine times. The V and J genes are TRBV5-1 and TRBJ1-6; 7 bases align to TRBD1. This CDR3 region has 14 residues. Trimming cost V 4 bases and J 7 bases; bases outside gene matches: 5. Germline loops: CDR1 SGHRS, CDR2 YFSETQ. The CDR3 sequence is CASSPGQQNSPLHF. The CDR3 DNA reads TGCGCCAGCAGCCCGGGACAGCAAAATTCACCCCTCCACTTT.

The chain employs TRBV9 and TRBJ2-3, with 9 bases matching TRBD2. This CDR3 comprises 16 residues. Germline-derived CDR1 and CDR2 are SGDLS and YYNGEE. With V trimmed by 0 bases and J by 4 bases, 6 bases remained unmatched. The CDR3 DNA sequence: TGTGCCAGCAGCGTAGTTGAGCGGGGGGTCTCAGATACGCAGTATTTT. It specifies CASSVVERGVSDTQYF.

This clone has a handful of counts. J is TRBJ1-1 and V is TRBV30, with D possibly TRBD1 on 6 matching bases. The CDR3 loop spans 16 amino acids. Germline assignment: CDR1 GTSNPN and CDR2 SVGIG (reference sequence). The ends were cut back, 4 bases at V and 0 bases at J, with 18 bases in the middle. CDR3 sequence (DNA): TGTGCCTGGACCCGGCCGGGACACCTTTTGAACACTGAAGCTTTCTTT. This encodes CAWTRPGHLLNTEAFF.

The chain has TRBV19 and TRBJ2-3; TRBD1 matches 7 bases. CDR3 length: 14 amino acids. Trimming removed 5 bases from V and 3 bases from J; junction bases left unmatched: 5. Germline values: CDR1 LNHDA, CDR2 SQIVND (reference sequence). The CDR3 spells CASSPQGQTDTQYF. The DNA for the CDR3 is TGTGCCAGTAGTCCACAGGGGCAAACAGATACGCAGTATTTT.

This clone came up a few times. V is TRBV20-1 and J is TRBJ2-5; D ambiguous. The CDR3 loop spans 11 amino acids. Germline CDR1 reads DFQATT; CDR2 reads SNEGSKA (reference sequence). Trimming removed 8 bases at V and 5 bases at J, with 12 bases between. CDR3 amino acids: CSSRIRETQYF. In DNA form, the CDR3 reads TGCAGTAGTAGAATTCGGGAGACCCAGTACTTC.

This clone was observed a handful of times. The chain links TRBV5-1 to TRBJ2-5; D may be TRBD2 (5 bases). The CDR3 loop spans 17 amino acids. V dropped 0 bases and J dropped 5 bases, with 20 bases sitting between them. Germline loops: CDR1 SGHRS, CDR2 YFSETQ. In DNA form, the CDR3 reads TGCGCCAGCAGCTTGGTAGGCGACTTGAGTTCGGGGGAGACCCAGTACTTC. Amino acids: CASSLVGDLSSGETQYF.

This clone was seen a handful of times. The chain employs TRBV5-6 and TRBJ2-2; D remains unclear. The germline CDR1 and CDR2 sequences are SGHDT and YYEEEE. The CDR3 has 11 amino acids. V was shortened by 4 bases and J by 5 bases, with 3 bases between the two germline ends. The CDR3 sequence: CASSATGELFF. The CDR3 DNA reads TGTGCCAGCAGCGCTACCGGGGAGCTGTTTTTT.

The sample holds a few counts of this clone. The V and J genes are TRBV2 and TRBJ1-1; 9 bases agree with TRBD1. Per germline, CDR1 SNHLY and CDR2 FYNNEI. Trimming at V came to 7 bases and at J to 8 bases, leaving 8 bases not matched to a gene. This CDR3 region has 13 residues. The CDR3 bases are TGTGCCAGCAAAGGACAGGGGCCGTCCGAAGCTTTCTTT. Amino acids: CASKGQGPSEAFF.

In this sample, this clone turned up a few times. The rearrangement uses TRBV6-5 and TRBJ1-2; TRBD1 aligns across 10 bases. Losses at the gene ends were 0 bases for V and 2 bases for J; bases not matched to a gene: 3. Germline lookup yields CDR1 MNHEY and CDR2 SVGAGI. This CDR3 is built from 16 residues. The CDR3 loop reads CASSYSRTGGNYGYTF. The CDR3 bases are TGTGCCAGCAGTTACTCCCGGACAGGGGGGAACTATGGCTACACCTTC.

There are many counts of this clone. The CDR3 sequence: CSVETPSLGYTF. CDR3 sequence (DNA): TGCAGCGTTGAAACACCGAGCCTGGGCTACACCTTC. The rearrangement joins TRBV29-1 to TRBJ1-2; D uncertain. Deletions cut 2 bases from V and 8 bases from J, with 12 bases between. Germline CDR1 SQVTM, CDR2 ANQGSEA. The CDR3 is 12 amino acids. Full variable domain (remainder filled in from reference TRBV29-1 and TRBJ1-2): SAVISQKPSRDICQRGTSLTIQCQVDSQVTMMFWYRQQPGQSLTLIATANQGSEATYESGFVIDKFPISRPNLTFSTLTVSNMSPEDSSIYLCSVETPSLGYTFGSGTRLTVV.

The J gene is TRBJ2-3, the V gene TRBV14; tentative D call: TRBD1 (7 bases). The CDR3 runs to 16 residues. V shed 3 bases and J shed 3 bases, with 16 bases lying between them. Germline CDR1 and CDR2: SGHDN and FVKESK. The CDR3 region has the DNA TGTGCCAGCAGCCAGGCTTCCCCAGGGGGGACAGATACGCAGTATTTT. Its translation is CASSQASPGGTDTQYF.

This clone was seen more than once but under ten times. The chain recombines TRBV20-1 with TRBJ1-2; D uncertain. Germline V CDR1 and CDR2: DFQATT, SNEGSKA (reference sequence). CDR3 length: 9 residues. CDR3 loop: CRASGGYTF. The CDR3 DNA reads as TGCAGGGCCTCGGGGGGCTACACCTTC.

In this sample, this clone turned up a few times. The CDR3 DNA sequence: TGCAGCGTTGAAGATATGTCCAGGGCTCAGGGTGTATACTTC. As protein: CSVEDMSRAQGVYF. This sequence joins TRBV29-1 and TRBJ2-5; tentative D call: TRBD1 (5 bases). This CDR3 is 14 amino acids long. Trimming removed 0 bases at V and 14 bases at J, with 22 bases between. Germline V CDR1 and CDR2: SQVTM, ANQGSEA.

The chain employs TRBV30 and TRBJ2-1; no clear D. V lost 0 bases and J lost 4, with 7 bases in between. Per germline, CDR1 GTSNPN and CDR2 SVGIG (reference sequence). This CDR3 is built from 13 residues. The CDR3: CAWSVRSYNEQFF. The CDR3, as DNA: TGTGCCTGGAGTGTAAGAAGTTACAATGAGCAGTTCTTC.

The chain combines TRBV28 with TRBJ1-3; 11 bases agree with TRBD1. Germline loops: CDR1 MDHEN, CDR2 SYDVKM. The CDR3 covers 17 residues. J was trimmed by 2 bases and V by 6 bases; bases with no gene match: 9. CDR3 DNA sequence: TGTGCCAGCAGGCTTTTCCCGGGACAGGGGGCTGGAAACACCATATATTTT. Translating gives CASRLFPGQGAGNTIYF.

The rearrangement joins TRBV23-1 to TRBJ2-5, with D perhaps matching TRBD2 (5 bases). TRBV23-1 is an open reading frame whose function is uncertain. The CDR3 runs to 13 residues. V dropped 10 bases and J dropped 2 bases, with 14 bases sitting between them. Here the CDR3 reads CATPSGKQETQYF. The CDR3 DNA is TGCGCCACCCCCTCGGGGAAGCAAGAGACCCAGTACTTC.

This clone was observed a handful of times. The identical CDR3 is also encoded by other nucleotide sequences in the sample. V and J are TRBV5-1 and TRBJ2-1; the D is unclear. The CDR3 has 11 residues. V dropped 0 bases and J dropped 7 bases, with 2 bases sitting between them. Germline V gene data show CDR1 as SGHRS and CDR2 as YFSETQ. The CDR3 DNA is TGCGCCAGCAGCTTGGAGAATGAGCAGTTCTTC. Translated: CASSLENEQFF.

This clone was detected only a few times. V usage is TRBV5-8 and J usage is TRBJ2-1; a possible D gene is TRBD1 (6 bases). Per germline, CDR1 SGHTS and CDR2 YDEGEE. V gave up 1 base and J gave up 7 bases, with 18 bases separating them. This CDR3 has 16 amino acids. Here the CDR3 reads CASSLFRGKLGNEQFF. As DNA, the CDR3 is TGTGCCAGCAGCTTGTTCAGGGGCAAGTTAGGTAATGAGCAGTTCTTC. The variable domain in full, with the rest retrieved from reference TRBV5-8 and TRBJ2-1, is EAGVTQSPTHLIKTRGQQATLRCSPISGHTSVYWYQQALGLGLQFLLWYDEGEERNRGNFPPRFSGRQFPNYSSELNVNALELEDSALYLCASSLFRGKLGNEQFFGPGTRLTVL.